A single TCR beta chain is shown here with its context. The clone's antigen remains unknown. Base qualities are missing; no much larger clone stands one base away. These data originate in a study of blood T cell repertoires in COVID-19 (dated by TCRdb to the early 2020s). For the wider study: Samples from collaborators originated in the United States, Italy and Spain and spanned both the acute and convalescent phases of COVID-19. The repertoires were released in a freely available public database meant as a resource for research on the immune response to SARS-CoV-2. The prospective study material was composed of cDNA or gDNA derived from T cells, B-cell-depleted T cells, or PBMCs. Sample metadata almost always included a de-identified subject ID, COVID-19 status, age in years and sex. Where available, HLA class I and class II types were taken from metadata supplied by the sample provider and were not determined by assay-based typing. Samples were obtained from the ongoing ImmuneRACE study (first 160 participants) and from 1,254 subjects provided by 6 global collaborators. The dataset comprised deeply sampled blood TCRbeta repertoires from subjects exposed to, actively infected with, or recovered from COVID-19.

TCRbeta CDR3 regions were amplified from genomic DNA by means of the immunoSEQ Assay, a bias-controlled multiplex PCR. The paper's processing steps were these. Within the assay, amplification of reference gene primers was used to estimate how many nucleated cells each sample contained. To quantify the absolute abundance of each unique TCRbeta CDR3 rearrangement, sequence reads were collapsed and filtered. Productive Simpson clonality was computed per sample as the square root of Simpson's diversity index over productive rearrangements. TCRdb carries this immuneACCESS record with in-frame sequences only. Its versions omit some clonotypes, under half of them owing to an unresolved V gene in the studies checked, with the rest unexplained. V and J calls plus clone size are reproduced from that table; the DNA served to infer D and trimming. The sample includes 160,000 or so clones, with 80% observed a single time. The ten largest clonotypes hold 6.5% of the sample.

V is clipped by 2 bases and J by 1 base, and the sequence between their germline boundaries is 9 bases long. Reading the germline V gene gives CDR1 MDHEN and CDR2 SYDVKM. The CDR3, from cysteine to phenylalanine, totals 15 residues. The read is trimmed to its CDR3 DNA, 45 bases read in frame from base 1. Summary of the overall study and its limitations: The quantity of clinical and demographic metadata differed by source and by participant and was supplied without curation.

The collaborating institutions used their own protocols to collect whole blood in K2EDTA tubes. For TCRbeta analysis, collaborator samples were shipped as frozen whole blood, as isolated PBMCs, or as DNA extracted from either sample type. This TCR was sampled from a man in his 70s with active or convalescent COVID-19. The chain was built from TRBV28 and TRBJ1-3, and TRBD1 may be the D gene, going by 6 matching bases. Input material: peripheral blood. The sequenced DNA is TGTGCCAGCAGTTTAACACAGGGATCTGGAAACACCATATATTTT. This is translated as CASSLTQGSGNTIYF. The full variable domain, completed from the reference TRBV28 and TRBJ1-3 proteins outside the CDR3, reads DVKVTQSSRYLVKRTGEKVFLECVQDMDHENMFWYRQDPGLGLRLIYFSYDVKMKEKGDIPEGYSVSREKKERFSLILESASTNQTSMYLCASSLTQGSGNTIYFGEGSWLTVV.